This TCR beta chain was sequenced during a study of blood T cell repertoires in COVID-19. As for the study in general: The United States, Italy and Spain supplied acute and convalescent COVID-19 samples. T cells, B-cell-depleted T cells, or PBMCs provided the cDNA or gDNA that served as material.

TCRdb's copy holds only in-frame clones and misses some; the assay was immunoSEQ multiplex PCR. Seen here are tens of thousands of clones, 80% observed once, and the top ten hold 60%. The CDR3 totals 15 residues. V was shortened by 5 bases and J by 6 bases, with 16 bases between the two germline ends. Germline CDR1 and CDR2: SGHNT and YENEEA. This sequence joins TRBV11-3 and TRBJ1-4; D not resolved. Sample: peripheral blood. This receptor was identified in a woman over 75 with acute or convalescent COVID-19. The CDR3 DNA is TGTGCCAGCAGCCCACCAGCCCAGGCCGATGAAAAACTGTTTTTT. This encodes CASSPPAQADEKLFF.